These 30 T cell receptor beta chains were sequenced from one sample in a study of T cells in Graves' hyperthyroidism and ophthalmopathy. Amplification of TCR beta CDR3 regions was performed using RNA transcripts as template. Primed by the HTBI set, a first-round RT-PCR was run on the TCR CDR3. Each CDR3 protein gets one entry after TCRdb re-called the multiplex PCR reads with MiXCR. The sample lists some 370,000 distinct CDR3 sequences, about 14% occurring once. The sequenced material came from blood. The receptors originated from a man aged 50-59 years with Graves' ophthalmopathy.

There are a few counts of this clonotype. The rearrangement links TRBV5-1 to TRBJ2-2, with 12 positions matching TRBD1. The CDR3 totals 19 residues. The V segment lost 4 bases and the J segment 2 bases; nucleotides outside the gene matches: 12. Germline CDR1 SGHRS, CDR2 YFSETQ. CDR3 in DNA: TGCGCCAGCAGCCCCCGGGACAGGGGGCCCCTACGAAACACCGGGGAGCTGTTTTTT. Protein product: CASSPRDRGPLRNTGELFF.

This clonotype was picked up a small number of times. The chain joins TRBV20-1 to TRBJ2-7; D remains ambiguous. Per the germline V gene, CDR1 is DFQATT and CDR2 is SNEGSKA (reference sequence). V lost 3 bases and J lost 2, with 8 bases in between. The CDR3 is made up of 12 amino acids. In nucleotides, the CDR3 is TGCAGTGCTAGTTGGCTTACCTACGAGCAGTACTTC. Residues: CSASWLTYEQYF.

This clonotype has at least ten counts. This sequence joins TRBV6-5 and TRBJ2-7; D might be TRBD2 (5 bases). The CDR3 consists of 15 residues. Germline assignment: CDR1 MNHEY and CDR2 SVGAGI. V was cut by 2 bases and J by 0 bases, with 11 bases left in between. The CDR3 loop is CASSYGRRSSYEQYF. As DNA, the CDR3 is TGTGCCAGCAGTTACGGGAGAAGAAGCTCCTACGAGCAGTACTTC.

Ten or more counts support this clonotype. The J gene is TRBJ1-2, the V gene TRBV20-1; D is unclear. Trimming removed 2 bases at V and 3 bases at J, with 7 bases between. Germline V gene data show CDR1 as DFQATT and CDR2 as SNEGSKA (reference sequence). The CDR3 totals 12 residues. The DNA for the CDR3 is TGCAGTGCTAGAACCGATTACTATGGCTACACCTTC. The encoded protein is CSARTDYYGYTF.

This clonotype appeared many times. The gene calls are TRBV30 and TRBJ2-5; TRBD2 matches 7 bases. Germline loops: CDR1 GTSNPN, CDR2 SVGIG (reference sequence). V trimming: 2 bases; J trimming: 5 bases; junction bases outside the gene matches: 8. The CDR3 runs to 14 residues. CDR3 sequence: CAWSWGRAGETQYF. The CDR3 DNA reads as TGTGCCTGGAGTTGGGGGAGGGCCGGGGAGACCCAGTACTTC.

This chain links TRBV20-1 with TRBJ1-5; perhaps TRBD1 as D (5 bases). Germline V lookup: CDR1 DFQATT, CDR2 SNEGSKA (reference sequence). With 4 bases removed from V and 3 bases from J, the gap between germline ends came to 13 bases. CDR3 length: 14 amino acids. The CDR3 bases are TGCAGTGCTACCCCGACAGACCCCAATCAGCCCCAGCATTTT. Translation: CSATPTDPNQPQHF.

This clonotype was seen many times. CDR3 sequence (DNA): TGTGCCAGCAGTTTAATGGGTGACGGGCCGAATCAGCCCCAGCATTTT. It specifies CASSLMGDGPNQPQHF. This chain connects TRBV12-3 or TRBV12-4 to TRBJ1-5, with D uncertain. Trimming cost V 2 bases and J 4 bases, with 15 bases left between them. The CDR3 totals 16 residues.

This clonotype was counted a few times. For the CDR3, the DNA is TGCAGCGTGATTTTAGGACTAGCGGGAAACGAGCAGTACTTC. Amino acids: CSVILGLAGNEQYF. The chain recombines TRBV29-1 with TRBJ2-7; 12 bases are shared with TRBD2. This CDR3 is 14 amino acids long. V dropped 6 bases and J dropped 5; count of bases not matched to a gene: 8. The germline V gene encodes CDR1 SQVTM and CDR2 ANQGSEA.

The V call is TRBV20-1, the J call TRBJ2-3, with D possibly being TRBD1 (6 bases). Per germline, CDR1 DFQATT and CDR2 SNEGSKA (reference sequence). Trimming stripped 5 bases from V and 2 bases from J, with 14 bases between. This CDR3 is built from 14 residues. The CDR3 nucleotides read TGCAGTGCTGTTATAGGGGGAGCCACAGATACGCAGTATTTT. It specifies CSAVIGGATDTQYF.

This chain joins TRBV25-1 and TRBJ1-4, with D uncertain. Germline V gene sequence: CDR1 MGHDK, CDR2 SYGVNS. V lost 3 bases, J lost 8 bases, and 13 bases lay in between. The CDR3 contains 14 residues. CDR3 amino acids: CASSDSRGREKLFF. The CDR3 nucleotides read TGTGCCAGCAGTGACTCGCGGGGAAGGGAAAAACTGTTTTTT.

This clonotype was seen at least ten times. The CDR3 region has the DNA TGTGCCAGCAGTTTACATCGGCTAGACTACGAGCAGTACTTC. Translating it yields CASSLHRLDYEQYF. The chain employs TRBV28 and TRBJ2-7, with unresolved D. CDR3 length equals 14 residues. The V and J ends lost 2 bases and 3 bases respectively, with 11 bases between them. CDR1 and CDR2 from the germline V gene are MDHEN and SYDVKM.

This clonotype was seen a single time. The rearrangement uses TRBV10-3 and TRBJ2-6, with a tentative D call TRBD1 (6 bases). V lost 4 bases, J lost 0 bases, and 16 bases lay in between. Germline loops: CDR1 ENHRY, CDR2 SYGVKD. CDR3 length: 18 amino acids. The CDR3 here is CAISVDRTIASGANVLTF. The CDR3 DNA reads TGTGCCATCAGTGTCGACAGGACGATAGCCTCTGGGGCCAACGTCCTGACTTTC.

This clonotype was detected ten times or more. The chain employs TRBV7-2 and TRBJ2-5; TRBD2 might be the D (9 bases). Trimming left V 5 bases short and J 5 bases short, with 21 bases between. The CDR3 sequence is 16 residues long. Looked up from germline, CDR1 is SGHTA and CDR2 is FQGNSA. For the CDR3, the DNA is TGTGCCAGCAGCCCAGGGGGCGGGAGGGCCCGGGAGACCCAGTACTTC. Translating gives CASSPGGGRARETQYF.

This clonotype was found a few times. The chain is built from TRBV4-2 and TRBJ2-7, with TRBD2 identical over 10 bases. Germline values: CDR1 LGHNA, CDR2 YNFKEQ. The CDR3 has 16 amino acids. J was trimmed by 4 bases and V by 3 bases; bases with no gene match: 9. This CDR3 is CASSQDASGRNYEQYF. CDR3 nucleotide sequence: TGTGCCAGCAGCCAGGATGCTAGCGGGAGAAATTACGAGCAGTACTTC.

In this sample, this clonotype turned up many times. The CDR3 protein is CASSYSEGRETQYF. The CDR3 nucleotides are TGTGCCAGCAGTTACTCGGAGGGCCGAGAGACCCAGTACTTC. The rearrangement links TRBV6-5 to TRBJ2-5; D is possibly TRBD2 (6 bases). Trimming shortened V by 0 bases and J by 4 bases, and 9 bases separated the two germline ends. Germline assignment: CDR1 MNHEY and CDR2 SVGAGI. The length of the CDR3 is 14 residues.

This clonotype has more than one count but fewer than ten. This chain uses TRBV25-1 with TRBJ2-5, with D perhaps matching TRBD2 (6 bases). The germline V gene has CDR1 MGHDK and CDR2 SYGVNS. Deletions cut 1 base from V and 3 bases from J, with 15 bases between. CDR3 length: 16 residues. Here the CDR3 reads CASSESGAVTEETQYF. CDR3 coding DNA: TGTGCCAGCAGTGAATCGGGAGCAGTTACCGAAGAGACCCAGTACTTC.

The chain employs TRBV15 and TRBJ2-3; D remains unclear. Trimming took 5 bases from V and 6 from J, leaving 9 bases between them. CDR3 length: 12 residues. Germline V gene lookup returns CDR1 LNHNV and CDR2 YYDKDF (reference sequence). CDR3: CATSPNMDTQYF. The DNA of the CDR3 is TGTGCCACCAGCCCGAACATGGATACGCAGTATTTT.

This clonotype was counted ten times or more. The gene calls are TRBV7-3 and TRBJ2-3, with 7 bases aligning to TRBD2. The CDR3 runs 15 residues. CDR1 is SGHTA, CDR2 FQGTGA, per germline. V gave up 1 base and J gave up 5 bases; unmatched junction bases: 6. CDR3 bases: TGTGCCAGCAGCTTAAGGACGGGAGGTGGAGATACGCAGTATTTT. Protein: CASSLRTGGGDTQYF.

This clonotype was counted at least ten times. The chain is built from TRBV5-1 and TRBJ2-7, with D possibly matching TRBD1 (5 bases). The CDR3 length is 14 residues. V lost 0 bases to trimming and J lost 2 bases, with 9 bases between them. CDR1 is SGHRS, CDR2 YFSETQ, per germline. CDR3 in amino acids: CASSLEQAPYEQYF. In DNA form, the CDR3 reads TGCGCCAGCAGCTTGGAACAGGCACCCTACGAGCAGTACTTC.

As concerns this clonotype: This could be a read error, since a much larger clone is one nucleotide away. The gene calls are TRBV29-1 and TRBJ2-7, with TRBD2 identical over 11 bases. V dropped 0 bases and J dropped 7; count of bases not matched to a gene: 11. Germline V CDR1 and CDR2: SQVTM, ANQGSEA. This CDR3 contains 16 residues. DNA for the CDR3: TGCAGCGTTGAAGATGCTAGCGGGAGGACTTACAATGAGCAGTACTTC. Protein product: CSVEDASGRTYNEQYF.

This clonotype appeared a few times. This may arise from a read error, as a much more abundant clone is one base away. Likely a read error: the CDR3 ends without its conserved phenylalanine or tryptophan. The chain joins TRBV5-6 to TRBJ2-1; TRBD2 matches at 9 bases. Germline CDR1 SGHDT, CDR2 YYEEEE. V lost 6 bases and J lost 6; bases outside the gene matches: 16. The CDR3 runs to 17 residues. The CDR3 DNA sequence: TGTGCCAGCAATGATCTTTGGGCGGGAGGGTTCAGCAATGAGCAGTTCCTC. Its translation is CASNDLWAGGFSNEQFL.

Many counts were recorded for this clonotype. V is TRBV20-1 and J is TRBJ2-3, with 12 bases lining up with TRBD2. Trimming removed 6 bases from V and 10 bases from J; junction bases left unmatched: 14. There are 15 residues in the CDR3. CDR1 and CDR2 from the germline V gene are DFQATT and SNEGSKA (reference sequence). CDR3 residues: CSANLAGGGWSAQYF. CDR3 sequence (DNA): TGCAGTGCCAACCTAGCGGGAGGGGGTTGGAGTGCGCAGTATTTT.

About this clonotype: This could be a read error, since a much larger clone is one nucleotide away. The final CDR3 position lacks the conserved phenylalanine or tryptophan, pointing to a likely read error. The rearrangement uses TRBV15 and TRBJ2-1; no clear D. Deletions cut 4 bases from V and 4 bases from J, with 5 bases between. Germline CDR1 is LNHNV and CDR2 is YYDKDF (reference sequence). This CDR3 comprises 12 residues. The CDR3 region is CATSMNYNEQFL. In DNA, the CDR3 is TGTGCCACCAGCATGAATTACAATGAGCAGTTCCTC.

This clonotype showed up many times. The chain links TRBV9 to TRBJ2-2; possible D gene TRBD2, 5 bases. CDR1 and CDR2 (germline): SGDLS, YYNGEE. This CDR3 region has 18 residues. The ends were cut back, 4 bases at V and 6 bases at J, with 25 bases in the middle. The CDR3 DNA follows: TGTGCCAGCAGCCCCCGAACGCGGGTCGGTGTGGCTGCCGGGGAGCTGTTTTTT. Its translation is CASSPRTRVGVAAGELFF.

In this sample, this clonotype turned up a few times. The chain couples TRBV7-9 to TRBJ1-1; no firm D call. V shed 1 base and J shed 7 bases, with 13 bases lying between them. Germline V gene data show CDR1 as SEHNR and CDR2 as FQNEAQ (reference sequence). CDR3 length: 14 amino acids. The CDR3 loop reads CASSLGGRTGEAFF. In nucleotides, the CDR3 is TGTGCCAGCAGCTTAGGTGGTCGGACCGGTGAAGCTTTCTTT.

About this clonotype: Being one base from a much bigger clone, this may be a read error. The rearrangement links TRBV7-9 to TRBJ2-7, with 14 bases lining up with TRBD2. From germline, CDR1 is SEHNR and CDR2 FQNEAQ (reference sequence). The CDR3 length is 16 residues. CDR3 sequence reads: CAISRGLAGGFDEQYF. The CDR3 nucleotides read TGTGCCATCAGCCGCGGACTAGCGGGAGGTTTTGACGAGCAGTACTTC.

Ten or more counts support this clonotype. The CDR3 here is CASSETEGFYGYTF. The CDR3 DNA reads as TGTGCCAGCAGTGAAACAGAAGGCTTCTATGGCTACACCTTC. The chain carries TRBV2 and TRBJ1-2, with D uncertain. This CDR3 region has 14 residues. Germline V gene sequence: CDR1 SNHLY, CDR2 FYNNEI. Trimming pared 2 bases from V and 4 bases from J, leaving 11 bases between.

The gene calls are TRBV12-3 or TRBV12-4 and TRBJ1-4, with 8 bases aligning to TRBD1. The J segment lost 7 bases and the V segment lost 6 bases, leaving 13 bases of the junction unmatched. The CDR3 length is 16 residues. The CDR3 coding sequence is TGTGCCAGCAGCCACGGACAGGGCGGATTTGTTGAAAAACTGTTTTTT. Its translation: CASSHGQGGFVEKLFF.

CDR3 in DNA: TGCAGTGCTAGAGAGGGAGGGAGGGCCTACGAGCAGTACTTC. Residues: CSAREGGRAYEQYF. This rearrangement joins TRBV20-1 to TRBJ2-7, with 7 nucleotides matching TRBD2. The CDR3 sequence is 14 residues long. CDR1 is DFQATT and CDR2 is SNEGSKA in the germline V gene (reference sequence). The junction had 4 bases not matched to a gene; V was cut back by 0 bases and J by 2 bases.

This clonotype was recorded many times. V is TRBV10-3 and J is TRBJ2-7; 9 bases are shared with TRBD1. The V and J ends lost 3 bases and 5 bases, in that order; junction bases with no gene match: 8. CDR1 and CDR2 (germline): ENHRY, SYGVKD. The CDR3 has 15 residues. CDR3 sequence reads: CAISDTATGGNEQYF. CDR3 nucleotide sequence: TGTGCCATCAGTGACACCGCGACAGGGGGGAACGAGCAGTACTTC.